A single sample gave rise to the 18 T cell receptor beta chains below, sequenced in a study of T cells in localized non-small cell lung cancer (dated by TCRdb to the early 2020s). The method was the immunoSEQ multiplex PCR assay. Imported from immuneACCESS, the table was reduced by TCRdb to in-frame sequences with V and J called. These copies leave out some clones; in studies compared against another copy, an unresolved V gene accounts for under half, and the cause of the remainder is not known. For this sample there are more than 20,000 clones; about 90% appear just once. 29% of the sample lies in the top ten. The sample was peripheral blood, taken before any cancer treatment. These receptors were collected from a male donor aged 60 or over with stage I squamous cell lung carcinoma.

The chain carries TRBV4-1 and TRBJ2-7; TRBD1 agrees at 7 bases. This CDR3 is 15 amino acids long. The trim removed 4 bases at V and 7 bases at J, leaving 13 bases unmatched. From germline, CDR1 is MGHRA and CDR2 YSYEKL. CDR3 sequence: CASSPERGPQREQYF. The DNA for the CDR3 is TGCGCCAGCAGCCCGGAGAGGGGGCCTCAGAGGGAGCAGTACTTC.

The V call is TRBV6-5, the J call TRBJ2-1; perhaps D is TRBD1 or TRBD2 (6 bases each). The CDR3 runs to 12 residues. Germline V lookup: CDR1 MNHEY, CDR2 SVGAGI. V was pared by 9 bases and J by 5 bases, with 11 bases between. Here the CDR3 reads CASRGGNNEQFF. In DNA, the CDR3 is TGTGCCAGTAGAGGGGGGAACAATGAGCAGTTCTTC.

The chain links TRBV5-1 to TRBJ2-3; 9 bases match TRBD2. Germline V gene lookup returns CDR1 SGHRS and CDR2 YFSETQ. The CDR3 runs to 16 residues. The V gene end was trimmed by 5 bases and the J gene end by 1 base; junction bases not matched to a gene: 8. The CDR3 region is CASSHPTSGGTDTQYF. The CDR3 DNA reads TGCGCCAGCAGTCACCCGACTAGCGGAGGCACAGATACGCAGTATTTT.

This chain links TRBV5-1 with TRBJ2-5; D is uncertain. V lost 1 base and J lost 5, with 15 bases in between. Germline lookup yields CDR1 SGHRS and CDR2 YFSETQ. The CDR3 runs to 15 residues. This CDR3 is CASSLPLGPRETQYF. The CDR3 DNA reads as TGCGCCAGCAGCTTGCCCCTAGGGCCCAGGGAGACCCAGTACTTC.

This clone was detected only once. The CDR3 sequence: CASRPTTSGRNEQFF. For the CDR3, the DNA is TGTGCCAGCAGGCCTACGACTAGCGGGAGGAATGAGCAGTTCTTC. This chain uses TRBV6-5 with TRBJ2-1; 13 nucleotides line up with TRBD2. The CDR3 totals 15 residues. CDR1 and CDR2 from the germline V gene are MNHEY and SVGAGI. V was pared by 6 bases and J by 7 bases, with 6 bases of the junction left unmatched.

The V and J genes are TRBV5-1 and TRBJ1-1; 10 nucleotides match TRBD1. Trimming cost V 4 bases and J 6 bases; bases outside gene matches: 3. The CDR3 totals 13 residues. Germline CDR1 and CDR2: SGHRS and YFSETQ. Here the CDR3 reads CASSPDRGAEAFF. The DNA of the CDR3 is TGCGCCAGCAGCCCGGACAGGGGGGCTGAAGCTTTCTTT.

J is TRBJ1-1 and V is TRBV4-1, with TRBD1 matching 8 bases. V lost 5 bases to trimming and J lost 7 bases; unmatched junction nucleotides: 18. This CDR3 has 17 amino acids. Looked up from germline, CDR1 is MGHRA and CDR2 is YSYEKL. The CDR3 DNA reads as TGCGCCAGCAGCATTGCCCGGGACAGGTCCACGGGGAATGAAGCTTTCTTT. Its protein is CASSIARDRSTGNEAFF.

This clone was seen a single time. DNA of the CDR3: TGTGCCAGCAAGCCAGGGACAGGAAATAGCCCTGGAAACACCATATATTTT. Amino acid sequence: CASKPGTGNSPGNTIYF. This sequence joins TRBV9 and TRBJ1-3, with 8 bases aligning to TRBD1. The germline V gene encodes CDR1 SGDLS and CDR2 YYNGEE. The V and J ends lost 6 bases and 2 bases, in that order; junction bases with no gene match: 13. This CDR3 is 17 amino acids long.

A note on this clone: One end of the junction does not line up with germline, which may come from a read error. The chain couples TRBV19 to TRBJ1-2, with 9 bases identical to TRBD1. Germline CDR1 LNHDA, CDR2 SQIVND (reference sequence). This CDR3 region has 14 residues. The CDR3 loop reads CASTPQGAGYGCTF. In DNA form, the CDR3 reads TGTGCCAGTACCCCACAGGGGGCGGGCTATGGCTGCACCTTC.

The gene calls are TRBV5-5 and TRBJ2-1; tentatively, D is TRBD2 (6 bases). CDR1 and CDR2 (germline): SGHKS, YYEKEE (reference sequence). The CDR3 runs 13 residues. Trimming removed 6 bases at V and 5 bases at J, with 12 bases between. Here the CDR3 reads CASTLLADNEQFF. The CDR3 bases are TGTGCCAGCACCCTACTAGCAGACAATGAGCAGTTCTTC.

V usage is TRBV21-1 and J usage is TRBJ2-1; the table's TRBD2 call for D was not verified on the DNA. TRBV21-1 is noted as a pseudogene. CDR3 size: 20 residues. The DNA for the CDR3 is TGTGCCAGCAGCAAAAATAGGACTAGCGGGGGGGCTAGCTCCTACAATGAGCAGTTCTTC. This encodes CASSKNRTSGGASSYNEQFF.

The CDR3 loop is CASSHPLRRTGYTF. CDR3 DNA: TGTGCCAGCAGCCACCCGTTGAGGAGGACGGGCTACACCTTC. V usage is TRBV11-2 and J usage is TRBJ1-2; D is undetermined. Germline V gene lookup returns CDR1 SGHAT and CDR2 FQNNGV. V lost 5 bases and J lost 8, with 18 bases in between. This CDR3 spans 14 amino acids.

The rearrangement joins TRBV4-3 to TRBJ2-1; TRBD2 agrees at 9 bases. The CDR3 runs 19 residues. The junction had 15 bases not matched to a gene; V was cut back by 2 bases and J by 4 bases. Germline lookup yields CDR1 LGHNA and CDR2 YSLEER. The CDR3 loop reads CASSQPPTFSGSGYNEQFF. In nucleotides, the CDR3 is TGCGCCAGCAGCCAACCACCCACATTTAGCGGGAGCGGGTACAATGAGCAGTTCTTC.

The chain combines TRBV4-3 with TRBJ2-4, with D possibly matching TRBD2 (5 bases). The V gene's germline CDR1 is LGHNA and CDR2 YSLEER. The V gene lost 0 bases and the J gene lost 8 bases, with 14 bases spanning the gap. This CDR3 has 15 residues. CDR3 amino acids: CASSQDRGPMDIQYF. DNA of the CDR3: TGCGCCAGCAGCCAAGATCGAGGGCCTATGGACATTCAGTACTTC.

The V and J genes are TRBV5-1 and TRBJ1-5; D unclear. This CDR3 is built from 17 residues. Trimming shortened V by 0 bases and J by 1 base, and 14 bases separated the two germline ends. Germline V gene sequence: CDR1 SGHRS, CDR2 YFSETQ. The CDR3 protein is CASSLDPPSSSNQPQHF. The CDR3 DNA follows: TGCGCCAGCAGCTTGGATCCGCCATCTTCGAGCAATCAGCCCCAGCATTTT. The variable domain in full, with the rest retrieved from reference TRBV5-1 and TRBJ1-5, is KAGVTQTPRYLIKTRGQQVTLSCSPISGHRSVSWYQQTPGQGLQFLFEYFSETQRNKGNFPGRFSGRQFSNSRSEMNVSTLELGDSALYLCASSLDPPSSSNQPQHFGDGTRLSIL.

The CDR3 spells CAISESNGGETQYF. In DNA, the CDR3 is TGTGCCATCAGTGAGTCGAACGGGGGCGAGACCCAGTACTTC. This chain connects TRBV10-3 to TRBJ2-5; perhaps D is TRBD1 or TRBD2 (6 bases each). There are 14 residues in the CDR3. Germline V gives CDR1 ENHRY, CDR2 SYGVKD. Trimming took 0 bases from V and 5 from J, leaving 10 bases between them.

The chain combines TRBV5-1 with TRBJ1-1, with D tentatively TRBD1 (6 bases). Germline-derived CDR1 and CDR2 are SGHRS and YFSETQ. V was trimmed by 2 bases and J by 2 bases, leaving 7 bases between them. The CDR3 covers 13 residues. The CDR3 loop is CASSLQGNTEAFF. The CDR3 coding sequence is TGCGCCAGCAGCTTACAGGGCAACACTGAAGCTTTCTTT.

The CDR3 region is CASDRDRASYEQYF. The CDR3 coding sequence is TGTGCCAGCGACCGGGACAGGGCGTCCTACGAGCAGTACTTC. The rearrangement uses TRBV2 and TRBJ2-7; 9 bases line up with TRBD1. The CDR3 is 14 residues long. CDR1 is SNHLY, CDR2 FYNNEI, per germline. Germline trimming cut 8 bases from V and 1 base from J; bases unmatched to any gene: 6.